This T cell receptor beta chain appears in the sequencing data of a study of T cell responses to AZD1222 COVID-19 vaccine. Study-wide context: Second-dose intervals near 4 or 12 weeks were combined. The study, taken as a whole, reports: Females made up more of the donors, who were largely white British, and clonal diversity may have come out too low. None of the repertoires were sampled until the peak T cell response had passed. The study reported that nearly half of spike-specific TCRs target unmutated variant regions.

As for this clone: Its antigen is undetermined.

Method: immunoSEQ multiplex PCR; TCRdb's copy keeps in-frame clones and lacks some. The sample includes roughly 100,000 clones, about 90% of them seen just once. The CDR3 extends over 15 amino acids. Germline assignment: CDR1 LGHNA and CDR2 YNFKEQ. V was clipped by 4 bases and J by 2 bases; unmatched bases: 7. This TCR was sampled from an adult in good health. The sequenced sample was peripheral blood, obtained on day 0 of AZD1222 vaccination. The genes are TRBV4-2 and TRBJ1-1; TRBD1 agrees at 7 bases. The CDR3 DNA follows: TGTGCCAGCAGCCCCCTGACAGGGATTAACACTGAAGCTTTCTTT. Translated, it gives CASSPLTGINTEAFF.